These 2 T cell receptor beta chains were all obtained from the same sample, sequenced in a study of blood T cells in healthy people across ages. Through a sample-barcoded 5' primer and a J-beta primer mix, a second PCR was run for roughly 6 to 12 cycles. TCRdb independently ran MiXCR on the 5' RACE reads; one entry per CDR3 protein. This table holds over a million distinct CDR3 sequences, roughly 45% found once. Sequencing used blood. These receptors came from a woman between 55 and 75 years old in good health.

This clonotype was detected only a few times. The V gene is TRBV20-1, the J gene TRBJ2-1; D is possibly TRBD2 (5 bases). Germline CDR1 and CDR2: DFQATT and SNEGSKA (reference sequence). V was cut by 1 base and J by 7 bases, with 20 bases left in between. This CDR3 is built from 16 residues. The CDR3 coding sequence is TGCAGTGCTAGAGGTCGGGTCTTCTCGTCGGGGAATGAGCAGTTCTTC. This codes for CSARGRVFSSGNEQFF.

The rearrangement links TRBV29-1 to TRBJ2-4; tentative D call: TRBD1 (5 bases). The CDR3 is made up of 15 amino acids. Germline-derived CDR1 and CDR2 are SQVTM and ANQGSEA. V shed 3 bases and J shed 0 bases, with 12 bases lying between them. This CDR3 is CSVEAGPLAKNIQYF. DNA for the CDR3: TGCAGCGTTGAGGCAGGGCCATTAGCCAAAAACATTCAGTACTTC.